This record concerns one T cell receptor beta chain sequence. TCRdb's table, derived via immunoSEQ multiplex PCR, lists solely in-frame clones and lacks some. Altogether millions of clones are present, about 92% being singletons, with the ten largest covering roughly 0.14%. This sample is part of a study of shared clonotypes between healthy human individuals. Germline V gene sequence: CDR1 MGHRA, CDR2 YSYEKL. V was clipped by 3 bases and J by 2 bases; unmatched bases: 3. This CDR3 has 14 amino acids. Sequenced sample: naive CD4+ T cells sorted from blood. Indicated subset: CD45RA+ positively selected. This receptor was taken from a man in his late teens or twenties in good health. This chain uses TRBV4-1 with TRBJ2-7, with 8 bases fitting TRBD1. The CDR3: CASSHSRGPYEQYF. CDR3 nucleotide sequence: TGCGCCAGCAGCCATTCCAGGGGGCCCTACGAGCAGTACTTC.